This TCR beta chain was found in a study of T cell repertoires in cytomegalovirus infection. Germline values: CDR1 MGHRA, CDR2 YSYEKL. The CDR3 totals 18 residues. With 0 bases removed from V and 0 bases from J, the gap between germline ends came to 15 bases. This clonotype has more than one count but fewer than ten. TCRdb re-called the reads with MiXCR, one entry per CDR3 protein. The table includes a few hundred thousand distinct CDR3 sequences, about a sixth detected once. This rearrangement joins TRBV4-1 to TRBJ1-5; D remains ambiguous. The TCR comes from a human donor in good health (CMV status not recorded). Some clones in this sample may be carry-over from other donors' samples. Sequencing used PBMCs. CDR3 protein: CASSQDPSGVYSNQPQHF. The CDR3 region has the DNA TGCGCCAGCAGCCAAGATCCCTCGGGAGTCTATAGCAATCAGCCCCAGCATTTT.